The present T cell receptor beta chain was sequenced within a study of T cells after posttransplantation cyclophosphamide. Study-wide findings and caveats: TRB overlap between skin or GI tissue T cells and blood was limited.

Clones were sequenced by immunoSEQ multiplex PCR, and TCRdb holds only the in-frame ones, with some missing. In the table there are some 64,000 clones, around 93% of which are singletons. As to this clone: Its target is not known.

Looked up from germline, CDR1 is SEHNR and CDR2 is FQNEAQ (reference sequence). This CDR3 region has 12 residues. Germline trimming cut 2 bases from V and 13 bases from J; bases unmatched to any gene: 7. Peripheral blood was collected from the related graft donor on the marrow donation day. The sample comprised PBMCs. The chain links TRBV7-9 to TRBJ1-2; 7 bases map to TRBD1. The clonotype originates from a woman in her 30s in good health and a related stem cell transplant donor. The CDR3 loop is CASSLSETGLTF. The CDR3 nucleotides read TGTGCCAGCAGCTTATCAGAGACAGGGCTCACCTTC.